What follows is one T cell receptor (beta chain) and its context. The sample originates from a study of blood T cell repertoires in COVID-19. CDR1 and CDR2 from the germline V gene are SNHLY and FYNNEI. The CDR3 runs 13 residues. The ends lost 8 bases at V and 2 bases at J; junction bases unmatched: 5. Authors' methods: Quantification of nucleated cells was approximated via reference gene primer amplification. Clones were sequenced by immunoSEQ multiplex PCR, and TCRdb holds only the in-frame ones, with some missing. The V and J calls and clone size are taken from that table; D and trimming were inferred from the DNA. The data contain some 150,000 clones, 84% of them singletons.

This receptor was identified in a woman in her forties or fifties in a cohort sampled during active or convalescent COVID-19. Sequenced sample: peripheral blood. The V call is TRBV2, the J call TRBJ2-7; 8 bases match TRBD1. The CDR3 is CASGQGFPYEQYF. Here the CDR3 DNA reads TGTGCCAGCGGACAGGGTTTTCCCTACGAGCAGTACTTC.